This T cell receptor (beta chain) was captured by sequencing in a study of OX40 agonist ivuxolimab in advanced cancers. To note about this clone: The antigen remains undetermined.

Baseline, cycle 4 day 1, and cycle 7 day 1 were the blood sampling points. General study points: Undetermined was the antigen specificity of the expanded peripheral T cells. Partial responders treated at 0.1-3.0 mg/kg exhibited clonal expansion among the lowest measured. More expanded clones were found, on average, in CD8+ than in CD4+ T cells.

The CDR3 runs to 13 residues. The germline CDR1 and CDR2 sequences are SQVTM and ANQGSEA. The ends lost 8 bases at V and 8 bases at J; junction bases unmatched: 12. This table comes from immunoSEQ multiplex PCR, and its TCRdb copy is limited to in-frame clones, with some not included. This sample has under 80,000 clones, with roughly 87% found just once. The chain is built from TRBV29-1 and TRBJ2-1, with 7 bases identical to TRBD2. The source is an adult with an advanced solid tumor such as melanoma, head and neck, liver or kidney cancer. The sequencing here drew on CD4+ or CD8+ T cells sorted from blood, taken in a trial of the OX40 agonist ivuxolimab. The CDR3 reads CSLSWDYGDEQFF. The DNA of the CDR3 is TGCAGCCTAAGTTGGGACTATGGGGATGAGCAGTTCTTC.